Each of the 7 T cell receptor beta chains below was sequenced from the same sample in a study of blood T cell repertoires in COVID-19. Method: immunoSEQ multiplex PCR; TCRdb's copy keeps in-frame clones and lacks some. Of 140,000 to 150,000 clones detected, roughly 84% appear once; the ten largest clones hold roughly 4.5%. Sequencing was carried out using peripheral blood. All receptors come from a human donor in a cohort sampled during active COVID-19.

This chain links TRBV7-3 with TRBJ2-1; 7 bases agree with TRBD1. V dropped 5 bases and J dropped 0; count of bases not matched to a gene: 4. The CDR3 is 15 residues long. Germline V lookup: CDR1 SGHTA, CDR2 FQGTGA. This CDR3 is CASSRGGGSYNEQFF. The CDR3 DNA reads TGTGCCAGCAGCCGAGGGGGCGGCTCCTACAATGAGCAGTTCTTC.

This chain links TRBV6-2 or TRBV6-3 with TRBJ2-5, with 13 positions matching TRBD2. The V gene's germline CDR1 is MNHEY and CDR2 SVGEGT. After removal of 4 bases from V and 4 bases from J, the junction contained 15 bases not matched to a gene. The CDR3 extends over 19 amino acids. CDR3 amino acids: CASSSPGLAGERFLETQYF. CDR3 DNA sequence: TGTGCCAGCAGTTCCCCCGGACTAGCGGGAGAGCGGTTTTTAGAGACCCAGTACTTC.

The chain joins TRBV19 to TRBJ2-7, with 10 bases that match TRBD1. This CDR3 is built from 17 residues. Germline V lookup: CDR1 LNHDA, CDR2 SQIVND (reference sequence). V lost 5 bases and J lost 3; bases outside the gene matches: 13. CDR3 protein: CASSPRDRGPFNYEQYF. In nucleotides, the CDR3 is TGTGCCAGTAGTCCCAGGGACAGGGGCCCTTTTAACTACGAGCAGTACTTC.

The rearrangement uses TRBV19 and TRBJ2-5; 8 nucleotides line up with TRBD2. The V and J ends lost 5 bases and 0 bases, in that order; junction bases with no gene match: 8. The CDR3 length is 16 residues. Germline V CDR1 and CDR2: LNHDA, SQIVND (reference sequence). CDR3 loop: CASSERETRYQETQYF. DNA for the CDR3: TGTGCCAGTAGTGAGCGGGAGACCCGGTACCAAGAGACCCAGTACTTC.

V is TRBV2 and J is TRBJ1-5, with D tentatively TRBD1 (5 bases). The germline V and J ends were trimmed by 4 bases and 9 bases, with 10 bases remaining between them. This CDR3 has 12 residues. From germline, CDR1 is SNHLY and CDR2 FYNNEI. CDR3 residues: CASSAGVGPQHF. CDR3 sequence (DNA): TGTGCCAGCAGTGCGGGGGTAGGGCCCCAGCATTTT.

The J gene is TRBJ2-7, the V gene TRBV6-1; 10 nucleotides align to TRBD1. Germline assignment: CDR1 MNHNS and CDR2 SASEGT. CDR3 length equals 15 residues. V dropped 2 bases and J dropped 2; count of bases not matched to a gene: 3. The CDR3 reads CASSEWDRGPYEQYF. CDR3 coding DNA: TGTGCCAGCAGTGAATGGGACAGGGGCCCCTACGAGCAGTACTTC.

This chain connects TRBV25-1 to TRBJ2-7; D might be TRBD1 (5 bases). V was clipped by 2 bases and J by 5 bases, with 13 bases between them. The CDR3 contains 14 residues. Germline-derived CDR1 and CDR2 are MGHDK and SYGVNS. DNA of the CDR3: TGTGCCAGCAGTGAACTCAGGGCTCAGCACGAGCAGTACTTC. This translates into CASSELRAQHEQYF.